This T cell receptor (beta chain) was obtained from a study of cytomegalovirus exposure and HLA in healthy donors. Study in general: Out of around 360 genotyped donors, around 80% belonged to the Caucasian-associated ancestry cluster.

Study observations and caveats: Cytomegalovirus-associated status was assigned to 150 to 200 TCR beta chains. Trimming of TCR beta V- and J-genes showed a link, identified in a later analysis, to a missense DCLRE1C variant.

The study ran its PCR with 60 Vbeta and 13 Jbeta primers. Here immunoSEQ multiplex PCR was the method, and the copy in TCRdb shows in-frame clones only, minus some. The sample has about 38,000 clones, just over 85% seen once. The CDR3 spans 14 residues. The ends were cut back, 3 bases at V and 7 bases at J, with 16 bases in the middle. In germline, CDR1 is SGHKS, CDR2 YYEKEE (reference sequence). Regarding this clone: Its antigen is not identified.

The sample consisted of PBMCs. This clonotype was obtained from a woman aged 40 to 50 in good health and CMV-seropositive. The chain couples TRBV5-5 to TRBJ1-2; D may be TRBD1 (5 bases). DNA for the CDR3: TGTGCCAGCAGCTCAGGGAAGCGAGTCGCTGGCTACACCTTC. Translation: CASSSGKRVAGYTF.